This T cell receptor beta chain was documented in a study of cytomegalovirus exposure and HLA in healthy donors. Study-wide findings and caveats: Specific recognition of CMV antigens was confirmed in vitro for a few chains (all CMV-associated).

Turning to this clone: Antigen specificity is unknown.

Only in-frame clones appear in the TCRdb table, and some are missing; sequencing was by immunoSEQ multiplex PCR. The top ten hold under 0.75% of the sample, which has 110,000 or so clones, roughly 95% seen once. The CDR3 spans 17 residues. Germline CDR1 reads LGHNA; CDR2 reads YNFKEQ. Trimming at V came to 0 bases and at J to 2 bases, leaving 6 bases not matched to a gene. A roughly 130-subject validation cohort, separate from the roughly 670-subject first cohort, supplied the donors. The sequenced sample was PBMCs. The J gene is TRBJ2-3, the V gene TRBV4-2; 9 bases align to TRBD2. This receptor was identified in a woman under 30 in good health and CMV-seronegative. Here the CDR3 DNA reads TGTGCCAGCAGCCAAGATCTAGGACTAGCGACCACAGATACGCAGTATTTT. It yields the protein CASSQDLGLATTDTQYF.